The 15 T cell receptor beta chains below were found in one sample sequenced in a study of HIV-infected patients and healthy controls. No cell fractionation was done, so the repertoire covers all unsorted peripheral blood T cells. Approximately 510 ng RNA was reverse transcribed with alpha and beta constant-region primers. Separate chain-specific third strand synthesis with multiplexing indices produced the alpha and beta libraries. TCRdb analysed the 5' RACE reads with MiXCR anew, one entry per CDR3 protein. Among more than 9,000 distinct CDR3 sequences listed, around 9% were seen once. The sample here was blood, taken before antiretroviral therapy. Source of these receptors: an adult with HIV infection. The donor label of this sample is uncertain.

This clonotype was counted ten times or more. The V gene is TRBV18, the J gene TRBJ1-5, with D perhaps TRBD1 (6 bases). Trimming shortened V by 6 bases and J by 4 bases, and 13 bases separated the two germline ends. Per germline, CDR1 KGHSH and CDR2 LQKENI. CDR3 length: 14 residues. The CDR3 here is CASSYTGPNQPQHF. CDR3 DNA: TGTGCCAGCTCGTATACAGGGCCAAATCAGCCCCAGCATTTT.

J is TRBJ1-5 and V is TRBV6-6, with 8 positions matching TRBD1. The V segment lost 6 bases and the J segment 7 bases; nucleotides outside the gene matches: 8. Germline V lookup: CDR1 MNHNY, CDR2 SVGAGI (reference sequence). The CDR3 totals 14 residues. As DNA, the CDR3 is TGTGCCAGCAGCTTCGACAGGGGAGGCCAGCCCCAGCATTTT. Its protein is CASSFDRGGQPQHF.

Many counts were recorded for this clonotype. This chain joins TRBV19 and TRBJ2-7; perhaps D is TRBD1 or TRBD2 (5 bases each). CDR1 and CDR2 (germline): LNHDA, SQIVND (reference sequence). This CDR3 is built from 13 residues. With 4 bases removed from V and 1 base from J, the gap between germline ends came to 8 bases. This CDR3 is CASSRGVSYEQYF. The CDR3 DNA follows: TGTGCCAGTAGTAGAGGGGTTTCCTACGAGCAGTACTTC. Full variable domain (rest looked up from reference TRBV19 and TRBJ2-7): DGGITQSPKYLFRKEGQNVTLSCEQNLNHDAMYWYRQDPGQGLRLIYYSQIVNDFQKGDIAEGYSVSREKKESFPLTVTSAQKNPTAFYLCASSRGVSYEQYFGPGTRLTVT.

The table lists this clonotype with many counts. The chain joins TRBV18 to TRBJ2-3; D possibly corresponds to TRBD1 (5 bases). Germline CDR1 is KGHSH and CDR2 is LQKENI. V shed 6 bases and J shed 2 bases, with 12 bases lying between them. The CDR3 totals 14 residues. The CDR3 DNA reads as TGTGCCAGCTCTAGGACATCCGTCACAGATACGCAGTATTTT. It codes for CASSRTSVTDTQYF.

This clonotype has ten or more counts. The chain is built from TRBV20-1 and TRBJ1-2; 9 bases match TRBD1. The CDR3 length is 14 residues. The trim removed 3 bases at V and 5 bases at J, leaving 7 bases unmatched. Per the germline V gene, CDR1 is DFQATT and CDR2 is SNEGSKA (reference sequence). CDR3 DNA sequence: TGCAGTGCTAGCAAGACAGGGGGGAGGTATGGCTACACCTTC. Translation: CSASKTGGRYGYTF.

This clonotype was seen only a few times. This sequence joins TRBV18 and TRBJ2-7; 7 bases agree with TRBD1. Losses at the gene ends were 0 bases for V and 0 bases for J; bases not matched to a gene: 8. This CDR3 is 17 amino acids long. The germline V gene has CDR1 KGHSH and CDR2 LQKENI. The CDR3 reads CASSPPLMTGHSYEQYF. The CDR3 bases are TGTGCCAGCTCACCACCGCTAATGACAGGGCACTCCTACGAGCAGTACTTC.

This clonotype was observed many times. V and J are TRBV6-2 or TRBV6-3 and TRBJ2-4, with a tentative D call TRBD2 (5 bases). Trimming left V 5 bases short and J 0 bases short, with 23 bases between. The CDR3 consists of 19 residues. Germline values: CDR1 MNHEY, CDR2 SVGEGT. In DNA, the CDR3 is TGTGCCAGCAGTCTCCCTCGGCTGTCTGGAGGATTAGCCAAAAACATTCAGTACTTC. Its translation is CASSLPRLSGGLAKNIQYF.

By proportion, this clonotype is medium-sized. In nucleotides, the CDR3 is TGTGCCAGCAGCTTGGCGGGACTAGCGGTGGCGGAGCGCGAGCAGTACTTC. Protein sequence: CASSLAGLAVAEREQYF. The rearrangement joins TRBV5-4 to TRBJ2-7, with 11 bases fitting TRBD2. Germline values: CDR1 SGHNT, CDR2 YYREEE (reference sequence). Trimming took 0 bases from V and 6 from J; bases not matched to a gene: 11. The CDR3 has 17 residues.

This clonotype was picked up many times. V usage is TRBV19 and J usage is TRBJ2-7, with D perhaps matching TRBD2 (6 bases). The CDR3 has 15 residues. V was clipped by 7 bases and J by 2 bases, with 18 bases between them. The germline CDR1 and CDR2 sequences are LNHDA and SQIVND (reference sequence). The CDR3 loop is CASTAGQDLAYEQYF. CDR3 DNA: TGTGCCAGTACCGCGGGGCAGGACTTAGCCTACGAGCAGTACTTC. Full variable domain (remainder filled in from reference TRBV19 and TRBJ2-7): DGGITQSPKYLFRKEGQNVTLSCEQNLNHDAMYWYRQDPGQGLRLIYYSQIVNDFQKGDIAEGYSVSREKKESFPLTVTSAQKNPTAFYLCASTAGQDLAYEQYFGPGTRLTVT.

Ten or more counts support this clonotype. The chain couples TRBV15 to TRBJ2-7, with unresolved D. The CDR3 spans 16 residues. V was cut by 8 bases and J by 0 bases, with 20 bases left in between. CDR1 and CDR2 from the germline V gene are LNHNV and YYDKDF (reference sequence). The CDR3 bases are TGTGCCACCCGGCAAGCTGACGGAACCAGCTCCTACGAGCAGTACTTC. This sequence encodes CATRQADGTSSYEQYF.

This clonotype was picked up many times. The chain joins TRBV6-5 to TRBJ2-7, with 10 bases aligning to TRBD1. Trimming at V came to 6 bases and at J to 2 bases, leaving 7 bases not matched to a gene. This CDR3 is built from 15 residues. From germline, CDR1 is MNHEY and CDR2 SVGAGI. The CDR3 loop is CASRPRQGATYEQYF. CDR3 in DNA: TGTGCCAGCAGACCGAGACAGGGGGCTACCTACGAGCAGTACTTC.

This clonotype was detected ten times or more. The rearrangement joins TRBV6-2 or TRBV6-3 to TRBJ1-5, with 7 bases aligning to TRBD1. From germline, CDR1 is MNHEY and CDR2 SVGEGT. J was trimmed by 4 bases and V by 5 bases; bases with no gene match: 2. The CDR3 loop spans 13 amino acids. CDR3 bases: TGTGCCAGCAGTAGGACAGGTAATCAGCCCCAGCATTTT. Amino acid sequence: CASSRTGNQPQHF.

This clonotype has at least ten counts. V and J are TRBV13 and TRBJ2-7; TRBD2 aligns across 7 bases. J was trimmed by 10 bases and V by 3 bases; bases with no gene match: 15. The CDR3 is made up of 15 amino acids. The germline V gene has CDR1 PRHDT and CDR2 FYEKMQ (reference sequence). CDR3 in DNA: TGTGCCAGCAGCTTGGGGGGGTCGGTAGGGTCTGAACAGTACTTC. It codes for CASSLGGSVGSEQYF. Drawing the rest from reference TRBV13 and TRBJ2-7, the complete variable domain is AAGVIQSPRHLIKEKRETATLKCYPIPRHDTVYWYQQGPGQDPQFLISFYEKMQSDKGSIPDRFSAQQFSDYHSELNMSSLELGDSALYFCASSLGGSVGSEQYFGPGTRLTVT.

This clonotype has at least ten counts. This rearrangement joins TRBV5-5 to TRBJ1-5; D is ambiguous. The CDR3 contains 13 residues. Trimming shortened V by 0 bases and J by 7 bases, and 8 bases separated the two germline ends. Germline V CDR1 and CDR2: SGHKS, YYEKEE (reference sequence). In nucleotides, the CDR3 is TGTGCCAGCAGCTTGGAGGGTATCCAGCCCCAGCATTTT. Translation: CASSLEGIQPQHF.

The V and J genes are TRBV20-1 and TRBJ2-7; D remains ambiguous. In germline, CDR1 is DFQATT, CDR2 SNEGSKA (reference sequence). The V end was cut by 4 bases, the J end by 2 bases, with 9 bases between. The CDR3 length is 12 residues. The CDR3 loop is CSANDFTYEQYF. The CDR3 nucleotides are TGCAGTGCTAACGACTTTACCTACGAGCAGTACTTC.